The 32 T cell receptor beta chains presented below share a single source sample, sequenced in a study of blood T cell repertoires in COVID-19. The protocol was immunoSEQ multiplex PCR, while the TCRdb copy is restricted to in-frame clones and leaves out a portion. The data show roughly 300,000 clones, with around 90% seen just once and approximately 5% held by the top ten. The material sequenced was PBMCs or T cells enriched from blood (not recorded which). The origin of the receptors is a woman in her 30s who had recovered from COVID-19.

J is TRBJ1-4 and V is TRBV5-6; D might be TRBD1 (5 bases). The V end was cut by 0 bases, the J end by 7 bases, with 13 bases between. The CDR3 contains 15 residues. Germline V gives CDR1 SGHDT, CDR2 YYEEEE. The chain's CDR3 is CASSLALGGTEKLFF. The CDR3 DNA reads TGTGCCAGCAGCTTGGCGCTGGGGGGGACTGAAAAACTGTTTTTT.

This chain links TRBV5-1 with TRBJ1-1, with 9 bases lining up with TRBD1. Germline CDR1 is SGHRS and CDR2 is YFSETQ. The V gene end was trimmed by 0 bases and the J gene end by 0 bases; junction bases not matched to a gene: 3. The CDR3 is 16 residues long. The CDR3 DNA is TGCGCCAGCAGCTTGGAAGGACAGGGGATGAACACTGAAGCTTTCTTT. Protein product: CASSLEGQGMNTEAFF.

The V call is TRBV20-1, the J call TRBJ2-7, with D perhaps matching TRBD1 (6 bases). Germline V gives CDR1 DFQATT, CDR2 SNEGSKA (reference sequence). The CDR3 has 11 amino acids. V shed 4 bases and J shed 5 bases, with 9 bases lying between them. The CDR3 loop is CSAKGVDEQYF. The CDR3 DNA is TGCAGTGCTAAGGGGGTTGACGAGCAGTACTTC.

This sequence joins TRBV6-5 and TRBJ2-1, with D possibly matching TRBD2 (5 bases). V was pared by 6 bases and J by 5 bases, with 14 bases between. Germline lookup yields CDR1 MNHEY and CDR2 SVGAGI. This CDR3 region has 14 residues. Here the CDR3 reads CASSPIRGDNEQFF. Here the CDR3 DNA reads TGTGCCAGCAGCCCCATTCGGGGAGACAATGAGCAGTTCTTC.

The chain joins TRBV11-2 to TRBJ1-1; D is uncertain. Germline V gene data show CDR1 as SGHAT and CDR2 as FQNNGV. Trimming pared 0 bases from V and 7 bases from J, leaving 9 bases between. This CDR3 has 13 amino acids. CDR3 in amino acids: CASSLDRQGEAFF. The CDR3 DNA is TGTGCCAGCAGCTTAGATCGACAAGGTGAAGCTTTCTTT. The whole variable domain, remainder taken from reference TRBV11-2 and TRBJ1-1, is EAGVAQSPRYKIIEKRQSVAFWCNPISGHATLYWYQQILGQGPKLLIQFQNNGVVDDSQLPKDRFSAERLKGVDSTLKIQPAKLEDSAVYLCASSLDRQGEAFFGQGTRLTVV.

The chain employs TRBV7-6 and TRBJ2-1; 7 nucleotides line up with TRBD2. V was clipped by 2 bases and J by 2 bases; unmatched bases: 3. The CDR3 is made up of 15 amino acids. The germline V gene has CDR1 SGHVS and CDR2 FNYEAQ. The CDR3: CASSLSGAAYNEQFF. The CDR3 region has the DNA TGTGCCAGCAGCTTAAGCGGGGCGGCCTACAATGAGCAGTTCTTC.

This rearrangement joins TRBV28 to TRBJ2-7; 8 positions match TRBD2. The CDR3 consists of 15 residues. Germline values: CDR1 MDHEN, CDR2 SYDVKM. Trimming removed 2 bases from V and 6 bases from J; junction bases left unmatched: 9. In nucleotides, the CDR3 is TGTGCCAGCAGTTTAGTTACACGGGAGGGCTCCGAGCAGTACTTC. Amino acid sequence: CASSLVTREGSEQYF.

Here the CDR3 reads CASSRRLALSYEQYF. Here the CDR3 DNA reads TGCGCCAGCAGTCGTCGACTAGCTTTATCCTACGAGCAGTACTTC. The chain combines TRBV4-3 with TRBJ2-7, with TRBD2 matching over 7 bases. The germline V gene has CDR1 LGHNA and CDR2 YSLEER. The CDR3 covers 15 residues. Unmatched junction bases numbered 9, after V lost 6 bases and J lost 1 base.

The chain couples TRBV30 to TRBJ1-3, with TRBD1 matching over 7 bases. The CDR3 is made up of 15 amino acids. With 3 bases clipped from V and 4 bases from J, the junction kept 9 bases outside the gene matches. Germline assignment: CDR1 GTSNPN and CDR2 SVGIG (reference sequence). CDR3 sequence reads: CAWRRVGGAGNTIYF. The CDR3 DNA follows: TGTGCCTGGAGGAGAGTAGGGGGCGCCGGAAACACCATATATTTT.

This chain links TRBV2 with TRBJ2-1, with 10 bases matching TRBD1. From germline, CDR1 is SNHLY and CDR2 FYNNEI. CDR3 size: 18 residues. With 4 bases clipped from V and 2 bases from J, the junction kept 11 bases outside the gene matches. The CDR3 DNA reads as TGTGCCAGCAGTGCACGACCACCGGGACAGGGGACCTACAATGAGCAGTTCTTC. This translates into CASSARPPGQGTYNEQFF.

The V gene is TRBV27, the J gene TRBJ1-2; possible D gene TRBD1, 6 bases. Between the trimmed V and J ends, which lost 6 bases and 4 bases, there was a span of 18 bases. Germline V gives CDR1 MNHEY, CDR2 SMNVEV (reference sequence). CDR3 length: 15 amino acids. The CDR3 protein is CASSQGYGAAYGYTF. The CDR3 DNA reads as TGTGCCAGCAGCCAGGGGTATGGGGCTGCCTATGGCTACACCTTC.

V is TRBV30 and J is TRBJ1-4; 10 bases are shared with TRBD1. The J segment lost 9 bases and the V segment lost 3 bases, leaving 7 bases of the junction unmatched. The CDR3 loop spans 14 amino acids. Germline lookup yields CDR1 GTSNPN and CDR2 SVGIG (reference sequence). DNA of the CDR3: TGTGCCTGGAGGACGACAGGGGGCGTTCAAAAACTGTTTTTT. Translating it yields CAWRTTGGVQKLFF. Variable domain in full (rest from reference TRBV30 and TRBJ1-4): SQTIHQWPATLVQPVGSPLSLECTVEGTSNPNLYWYRQAAGRGLQLLFYSVGIGQISSEVPQNLSASRPQDRQFILSSKKLLLSDSGFYLCAWRTTGGVQKLFFGSGTQLSVL.

This clone was seen just once. The V call is TRBV2, the J call TRBJ1-1; D possibly corresponds to TRBD1 (6 bases). Between the trimmed V and J ends, which lost 8 bases and 0 bases, there was a span of 16 bases. This CDR3 is built from 15 residues. Germline V lookup: CDR1 SNHLY, CDR2 FYNNEI. The CDR3 loop reads CASRSRGALNTEAFF. The CDR3 DNA follows: TGTGCCAGCCGGAGTCGGGGGGCGCTGAACACTGAAGCTTTCTTT. Looking up the rest from reference TRBV2 and TRBJ1-1 gives the full variable domain: EPEVTQTPSHQVTQMGQEVILRCVPISNHLYFYWYRQILGQKVEFLVSFYNNEISEKSEIFDDQFSVERPDGSNFTLKIRSTKLEDSAMYFCASRSRGALNTEAFFGQGTRLTVV.

This chain uses TRBV10-1 with TRBJ1-3, with D maybe TRBD1 (6 bases). Germline V gives CDR1 WNHNN, CDR2 SYGVQD (reference sequence). V lost 10 bases and J 5 bases, leaving 15 bases between the germline ends. This CDR3 is built from 13 residues. The CDR3 region is CAKNRVWRNTIYF. CDR3 coding DNA: TGCGCCAAAAACAGGGTGTGGAGAAACACCATATATTTT.

The rearrangement links TRBV9 to TRBJ2-7; maybe TRBD1 (5 bases). Trimming removed 3 bases from V and 7 bases from J, with 8 bases in between. The CDR3 contains 11 residues. Germline CDR1 and CDR2: SGDLS and YYNGEE. CDR3 nucleotides: TGTGCCAGCAGCGCTTCAGGGGAGCAGTACTTC. The encoded protein is CASSASGEQYF.

The chain couples TRBV6-5 to TRBJ1-1; 7 nucleotides agree with TRBD1. V shed 6 bases and J 0 bases; nucleotides not matched to a gene: 7. The germline CDR1 and CDR2 sequences are MNHEY and SVGAGI. This CDR3 contains 15 residues. This chain's CDR3 is CASSQGGSMNTEAFF. In DNA form, the CDR3 reads TGTGCCAGCAGCCAGGGGGGATCCATGAACACTGAAGCTTTCTTT.

This chain links TRBV11-2 with TRBJ1-1; tentatively, D is TRBD1 (6 bases). CDR1 SGHAT and CDR2 FQNNGV come from the germline V gene. The V end was cut by 5 bases, the J end by 4 bases, with 11 bases between. The CDR3 consists of 13 residues. This CDR3 reads CASSIGQITEAFF. CDR3 nucleotide sequence: TGTGCCAGCAGCATCGGACAGATCACTGAAGCTTTCTTT.

This clone was observed a single time. The gene calls are TRBV3-1 (or the pseudogene TRBV3-2) and TRBJ2-1; the D gene is possibly TRBD1 (6 bases). V was shortened by 1 base and J by 7 bases, with 14 bases between the two germline ends. This CDR3 contains 15 residues. Germline V CDR1 and CDR2: LGHDT, YNNKEL (reference sequence). The CDR3 coding sequence is TGTGCCAGCAGCCAAGGGGCCCCAGGGGTAAATGAGCAGTTCTTC. It encodes CASSQGAPGVNEQFF.

The CDR3 spells CASSSGTGSYGYTF. Here the CDR3 DNA reads TGTGCCAGCAGTTCGGGGACAGGAAGCTATGGCTACACCTTC. The V call is TRBV27, the J call TRBJ1-2; 8 bases agree with TRBD1. The trim removed 4 bases at V and 4 bases at J, leaving 5 bases unmatched. The CDR3 loop spans 14 amino acids. Germline assignment: CDR1 MNHEY and CDR2 SMNVEV (reference sequence).

V usage is TRBV9 and J usage is TRBJ1-1; D is possibly TRBD1 (5 bases). This CDR3 region has 16 residues. The V and J ends lost 0 bases and 0 bases respectively, with 12 bases between them. Per germline, CDR1 SGDLS and CDR2 YYNGEE. CDR3 DNA sequence: TGTGCCAGCAGCGTAGGTCAGGGCTCTGTGAACACTGAAGCTTTCTTT. Its translation is CASSVGQGSVNTEAFF.

This chain joins TRBV11-2 and TRBJ2-3; D is perhaps TRBD2 (7 bases). The CDR3 is 15 amino acids. V was clipped by 2 bases and J by 8 bases, with 17 bases between them. Germline values: CDR1 SGHAT, CDR2 FQNNGV. The chain's CDR3 is CASSLSGRGIGTQYF. The CDR3 DNA reads TGTGCCAGCAGCTTATCGGGGAGGGGGATAGGTACGCAGTATTTT. Full variable domain (remainder filled in from reference TRBV11-2 and TRBJ2-3): EAGVAQSPRYKIIEKRQSVAFWCNPISGHATLYWYQQILGQGPKLLIQFQNNGVVDDSQLPKDRFSAERLKGVDSTLKIQPAKLEDSAVYLCASSLSGRGIGTQYFGPGTRLTVL.

The rearrangement links TRBV27 to TRBJ1-2; 8 nucleotides line up with TRBD1. Trimming removed 6 bases from V and 4 bases from J; junction bases left unmatched: 10. Per germline, CDR1 MNHEY and CDR2 SMNVEV (reference sequence). This CDR3 has 15 amino acids. Here the CDR3 reads CASRWAGGAGYGYTF. CDR3 coding DNA: TGTGCCAGCAGGTGGGCAGGGGGCGCGGGCTATGGCTACACCTTC.

The chain carries TRBV12-3 or TRBV12-4 and TRBJ1-1; perhaps TRBD1 as D (5 bases). V was trimmed by 8 bases and J by 6 bases, leaving 13 bases between them. This CDR3 contains 12 residues. The CDR3, as DNA: TGTGCCAGCCGACGGGACTTTGCTGAAGCTTTCTTT. This translates into CASRRDFAEAFF.

J is TRBJ1-2 and V is TRBV12-3 or TRBV12-4; D gene uncertain. V lost 3 bases to trimming and J lost 8 bases, with 13 bases between them. The CDR3 sequence is 13 residues long. This CDR3 is CASSFEPPPGYTF. DNA for the CDR3: TGTGCCAGCAGTTTTGAGCCGCCCCCCGGCTACACCTTC.

This clone was observed a handful of times. The chain couples TRBV19 to TRBJ2-1; tentative D call: TRBD1 (6 bases). The CDR3 is 12 residues long. The germline V gene encodes CDR1 LNHDA and CDR2 SQIVND (reference sequence). Trimming shortened V by 5 bases and J by 4 bases, and 6 bases separated the two germline ends. CDR3: CASSGQYNEQFF. The CDR3 DNA reads as TGTGCCAGTAGTGGACAGTACAATGAGCAGTTCTTC.

The chain links TRBV4-2 to TRBJ2-7; D may be TRBD1 (5 bases). The CDR3 length is 14 residues. Germline V gene data show CDR1 as LGHNA and CDR2 as YNFKEQ. The germline V and J ends were trimmed by 1 base and 4 bases, with 11 bases remaining between them. CDR3: CASSQGSGAYEQYF. CDR3 in DNA: TGTGCCAGCAGCCAAGGGAGTGGGGCGTACGAGCAGTACTTC.

The genes are TRBV6-5 and TRBJ2-7, with 7 bases fitting TRBD2. The ends lost 8 bases at V and 3 bases at J; junction bases unmatched: 4. From germline, CDR1 is MNHEY and CDR2 SVGAGI. The length of the CDR3 is 12 residues. The CDR3 loop is CASHGDYYEQYF. Written as DNA, the CDR3 is TGTGCCAGCCACGGGGACTACTACGAGCAGTACTTC.

This clone was counted between two and nine times. The rearrangement uses TRBV6-6 and TRBJ2-7, with no clear D. CDR1 and CDR2 (germline): MNHNY, SVGAGI (reference sequence). The CDR3 is 13 residues long. V was pared by 7 bases and J by 6 bases, with 16 bases between. The CDR3 reads CASTANPIGEQYF. In DNA, the CDR3 is TGTGCCAGCACCGCTAACCCGATCGGCGAGCAGTACTTC.

V and J are TRBV19 and TRBJ1-2, with D maybe TRBD1 (6 bases). Germline-derived CDR1 and CDR2 are LNHDA and SQIVND (reference sequence). The CDR3 sequence is 15 residues long. The V and J ends lost 6 bases and 7 bases respectively, with 21 bases between them. Here the CDR3 reads CASSYSYRGGGGYTF. In DNA, the CDR3 is TGTGCCAGTAGCTACTCCTACCGGGGGGGCGGTGGCTACACCTTC.

The V and J genes are TRBV19 and TRBJ1-6, with D possibly TRBD1 on 6 matching bases. Germline V gene data show CDR1 as LNHDA and CDR2 as SQIVND (reference sequence). Trimming cost V 5 bases and J 1 base, with 18 bases left between them. The CDR3 runs 18 residues. The CDR3 DNA is TGTGCCAGTAGTCGACGCGAGGGGGTGAGTTCCTATAATTCACCCCTCCACTTT. It translates to CASSRREGVSSYNSPLHF.

This clone came up once. V usage is TRBV6-5 and J usage is TRBJ1-2, with 7 nucleotides matching TRBD1. V lost 2 bases to trimming and J lost 5 bases; unmatched junction nucleotides: 5. Germline-derived CDR1 and CDR2 are MNHEY and SVGAGI. The length of the CDR3 is 14 residues. The CDR3 DNA follows: TGTGCCAGCAGTTACGCGACAGGGTTGTATGGCTACACCTTC. Its translation is CASSYATGLYGYTF.

This clone has just a few counts. The V call is TRBV6-6, the J call TRBJ1-2, with D possibly being TRBD1 (6 bases). CDR1 and CDR2 from the germline V gene are MNHNY and SVGAGI (reference sequence). Trimming removed 5 bases from V and 0 bases from J, with 19 bases in between. The CDR3 consists of 17 residues. Here the CDR3 DNA reads TGTGCCAGCAGTCACAAACAGGGCCAGGAACCTAACTATGGCTACACCTTC. Protein product: CASSHKQGQEPNYGYTF.